One sample yielded the 7 T cell receptor beta chains listed below, sequenced in a study of vaccination effects on CD4 cells after COVID-19 (dated by TCRdb to 2021 to 2024). After 10 days of culture, CD4+ T cells were isolated with the EasySep CD4+ T cell isolation kit. Participants received two doses of either the BNT162b2 or the mRNA-1273 mRNA SARS-CoV-2 vaccine. These receptors have no identified antigens. Preparation of the library involved the immunoSEQ multiplex PCR assay. The clones in this table, taken by TCRdb from immuneACCESS, are in-frame only. Not every clone is retained; where verified, under half of the shortfall comes from an unresolved V gene, and the cause of the rest is unknown. The sample table holds 45,000 or so clones, of which roughly three quarters were seen once. Of the sample, about 7% falls within the top ten clones. This sample comprised CD4+ T cells from PBMCs cultured without peptide, obtained after COVID-19 vaccination. Receptors originate from a human donor who received a COVID-19 vaccine.

V and J are TRBV6-2 or TRBV6-3 and TRBJ1-2; TRBD1 aligns across 7 bases. The CDR3 consists of 16 residues. V gave up 4 bases and J gave up 4 bases; unmatched junction bases: 12. CDR1 and CDR2 (germline): MNHEY, SVGEGT. CDR3 in DNA: TGTGCCAGCAGTTCGACCTTGGGACAGATAAGCTATGGCTACACCTTC. It specifies CASSSTLGQISYGYTF.

This clone has just a few counts. The chain is built from TRBV2 and TRBJ2-1, with 8 nucleotides matching TRBD2. The CDR3 length is 10 residues. The germline gives CDR1 SNHLY, CDR2 FYNNEI. The DNA of the CDR3 is TGTGCGAGCGGGGGAAACGAGCAGTTCTTC. This sequence encodes CASGGNEQFF.

The CDR3 loop reads CASNRGQGDEKLFF. In nucleotides, the CDR3 is TGTGCCAGTAACAGAGGACAGGGGGATGAAAAACTGTTTTTT. The chain has TRBV19 and TRBJ1-4; 10 bases map to TRBD1. Trimming at V came to 7 bases and at J to 6 bases, leaving 5 bases not matched to a gene. Germline V gene sequence: CDR1 LNHDA, CDR2 SQIVND (reference sequence). The CDR3 is made up of 14 amino acids.

The chain has TRBV19 and TRBJ1-4; 12 bases align to TRBD1. Germline V gene lookup returns CDR1 LNHDA and CDR2 SQIVND (reference sequence). The CDR3 loop spans 16 amino acids. V trimming: 3 bases; J trimming: 8 bases; junction bases outside the gene matches: 7. CDR3 amino acids: CASSIAGTGGREKLFF. CDR3 bases: TGTGCCAGTAGTATCGCCGGGACAGGGGGCCGGGAAAAACTGTTTTTT.

The gene calls are TRBV3-1 (or the pseudogene TRBV3-2) and TRBJ1-2; tentatively, D is TRBD1 (5 bases). Germline CDR1 and CDR2: LGHDT and YNNKEL (reference sequence). CDR3 length equals 15 residues. V was clipped by 3 bases and J by 0 bases, with 11 bases between them. CDR3 bases: TGTGCCAGCAGCCAGGGGCAGGCTACTAACTATGGCTACACCTTC. It yields the protein CASSQGQATNYGYTF.

The gene calls are TRBV6-1 and TRBJ1-2; maybe TRBD1 (5 bases). Trimming removed 3 bases from V and 1 base from J, with 12 bases in between. CDR1 and CDR2 from the germline V gene are MNHNS and SASEGT. There are 15 residues in the CDR3. DNA of the CDR3: TGTGCCAGCAGTGACCCCGCCGGGGGTAACTATGGCTACACCTTC. Residues: CASSDPAGGNYGYTF.

The chain links TRBV6-5 to TRBJ2-7, with a tentative D call TRBD1 (6 bases). Germline V lookup: CDR1 MNHEY, CDR2 SVGAGI. V gave up 6 bases and J gave up 0 bases, with 15 bases separating them. This CDR3 has 15 amino acids. CDR3 nucleotide sequence: TGTGCCAGCAGACCCCCGACAGGATTCTCCTACGAGCAGTACTTC. Translation gives CASRPPTGFSYEQYF.